Listed below are T cell receptor beta chains from one sample, sequenced in a study of cytotoxic CD8 clonotypes in ibrutinib-treated CLL. Clones were read by immunoSEQ multiplex PCR, and TCRdb kept only the in-frame ones, dropping some. The sample consists of hundreds of thousands of clones, roughly 73% of them appearing once. The sample was PBMCs, taken after 12 months of ibrutinib treatment. These receptors originate from a human donor with chronic lymphocytic leukemia. CDR3s include the opening cysteine and the closing phenylalanine or tryptophan. D genes are given only for firm matches. Rows may omit the clone size; those that give it use once, few, many or a size class.

D gene,V gene,clone size,J gene,CDR3 protein,CDR3 DNA
-,TRBV7-9,-,TRBJ1-2,CASSLDQGYYGYTF,TGTGCCAGCAGCTTAGACCAGGGGTACTATGGCTACACCTTC
-,TRBV18,-,TRBJ2-5,CASSRPQGTQYF,TGTGCCAGCTCCCGGCCCCAAGGGACCCAGTACTTC
TRBD1,TRBV7-8,-,TRBJ1-1,CASSLGRRQGMDAFF,TGTGCCAGCAGCTTAGGCCGACGACAGGGTATGGACGCTTTCTTT
TRBD1,TRBV15,-,TRBJ2-7,CATSRGQDLSYEQYF,TGTGCCACCAGCCGGGGACAGGACCTCTCCTACGAGCAGTACTTC
-,TRBV6-5,many,TRBJ1-2,CASTIRSFKFGYTF,TGTGCCAGCACGATCAGGTCTTTCAAGTTCGGCTACACCTTC
-,TRBV19,-,TRBJ1-3,CASSPMTILSGNTIYF,TGTGCCAGTAGCCCGATGACGATCCTCTCTGGAAACACCATATATTTT
TRBD2,TRBV4-1,-,TRBJ2-1,CASSQGPAGGDRQFF,TGCGCCAGCAGCCAAGGCCCAGCGGGGGGGGATCGGCAGTTCTTC
TRBD2,TRBV4-1,-,TRBJ2-7,CASSQELPGTSGRGKIHEQYF,TGCGCCAGCAGCCAAGAGTTACCCGGGACTAGCGGGAGAGGAAAGATCCACGAGCAGTACTTC
TRBD1,TRBV9,-,TRBJ2-5,CASSLGQGFGSRETQYF,TGTGCCAGCAGCCTGGGACAGGGCTTTGGGTCGCGAGAGACCCAGTACTTC
TRBD2,TRBV28,-,TRBJ2-1,CASNARVLAGANEQFF,TGTGCCAGCAACGCCCGGGTACTAGCGGGAGCCAATGAGCAGTTCTTC
-,TRBV7-9,-,TRBJ2-1,CASSLAFGGSYNEQFF,TGTGCCAGCAGCCTCGCTTTCGGGGGCTCTTACAATGAGCAGTTCTTC
-,TRBV6-5,once,TRBJ1-3,CASSFGRTGNTIYF,TGTGCCAGCAGTTTCGGCCGCACTGGAAACACCATATATTTT
-,TRBV18,-,TRBJ1-4,CASSPPEEKLFF,TGTGCCAGCTCACCCCCAGAAGAAAAACTGTTTTTT
TRBD2,TRBV28,-,TRBJ2-1,CASSSGGSDEQFF,TGTGCCAGCAGTTCAGGCGGGAGTGATGAGCAGTTCTTC
-,TRBV6-5,-,TRBJ1-1,CASSYSSGLPGAAFF,TGTGCCAGCAGTTACTCGAGTGGCTTGCCTGGGGCTGCTTTCTTT
-,TRBV19,-,TRBJ1-5,CASRTWAHQPQHF,TGTGCCAGTAGGACGTGGGCCCATCAGCCCCAGCATTTT
-,TRBV7-7,-,TRBJ2-2,CASSTFPPANTGELFF,TGTGCTAGCAGCACGTTCCCGCCCGCGAACACCGGGGAGCTGTTTTTT
-,TRBV9,-,TRBJ2-7,CASSVPPLRYF,TGTGCCAGCAGCGTCCCACCCCTGCGGTACTTC
-,TRBV9,-,TRBJ1-1,CASSAMRGGNTEAFF,TGTGCCAGCAGCGCCATGAGAGGGGGGAACACTGAAGCTTTCTTT
-,TRBV2,-,TRBJ2-5,CASRQEGGTQYF,TGTGCCAGCAGACAGGAGGGTGGGACCCAGTACTTC
TRBD1,TRBV25-1,-,TRBJ1-3,CASSDPRTGASSGNTIYF,TGTGCCAGCAGTGACCCCCGGACAGGGGCAAGCTCTGGAAACACCATATATTTT
TRBD2,TRBV19,-,TRBJ2-7,CASSGLGAGGSYEQYF,TGTGCCAGTAGTGGACTTGGAGCGGGAGGGTCCTACGAGCAGTACTTC
-,TRBV19,few,TRBJ1-2,CASSAENYGYTF,TGTGCCAGTAGTGCTGAGAACTATGGCTACACCTTC
TRBD1,TRBV4-1,-,TRBJ1-2,CASKAQGAVGYTF,TGCGCCAGCAAGGCACAGGGGGCTGTTGGCTACACCTTC
-,TRBV19,once,TRBJ2-7,CASSTSGAEQYF,TGTGCCAGTAGTACCTCGGGGGCCGAGCAGTACTTC
-,TRBV7-6,-,TRBJ2-5,CASSLQQKGETQYF,TGTGCCAGCAGCTTACAACAGAAAGGGGAGACCCAGTACTTC
-,TRBV6-5,-,TRBJ1-1,CASSYGEDTEAFF,TGTGCCAGCAGTTACGGCGAGGACACTGAAGCTTTCTTT
TRBD2,TRBV11-1,-,TRBJ2-3,CASSWNRAGVTDTQYF,TGTGCCAGCAGCTGGAATAGGGCGGGGGTCACAGATACGCAGTATTTT
-,TRBV7-8,-,TRBJ1-1,CASSPGLMNTEAFF,TGTGCCAGCAGCCCCGGACTGATGAACACTGAAGCTTTCTTT
TRBD1,TRBV23-1,-,TRBJ2-2,CASSPRTGANLNTGELFF,TGCGCCAGCAGTCCTCGGACAGGGGCTAACCTGAACACCGGGGAGCTGTTTTTT
-,TRBV5-1,-,TRBJ1-6,CASSLVGSSYNSPLHF,TGCGCCAGCAGCTTGGTGGGTAGCTCCTATAATTCACCCCTCCACTTT
-,TRBV11-2,-,TRBJ2-1,CASSPITGPRASYNEQFF,TGTGCCAGCAGCCCGATTACAGGGCCCCGCGCTTCCTACAATGAGCAGTTCTTC
-,TRBV25-1,-,TRBJ2-2,CASSESQNTGELFF,TGTGCCAGCAGTGAATCTCAGAACACCGGGGAGCTGTTTTTT
-,TRBV10-3,-,TRBJ2-7,CAISVRSGLFYEQYF,TGTGCCATCAGTGTTCGTTCAGGACTTTTTTACGAGCAGTACTTC
-,TRBV5-5,-,TRBJ1-4,CASSTRGRRATNEKLFF,TGTGCCAGCAGCACCAGGGGTAGGCGCGCAACTAATGAAAAACTGTTTTTT
-,TRBV28,-,TRBJ2-5,CASSSRGWDRTRGETQYF,TGTGCCAGCAGTTCAAGAGGGTGGGACAGGACTAGAGGGGAGACCCAGTACTTC
-,TRBV6-4,-,TRBJ1-2,CASSDQGSGYTF,TGTGCCAGCAGTGACCAGGGAAGTGGCTACACCTTC
-,TRBV4-1,-,TRBJ2-7,CASSQPMRGVYEQYF,TGCGCCAGCAGCCAACCTATGCGGGGTGTATACGAGCAGTACTTC
-,TRBV9,-,TRBJ1-5,CASSVGESRHQPQHF,TGTGCCAGCAGCGTAGGGGAGAGCAGACATCAGCCCCAGCATTTT
TRBD2,TRBV19,-,TRBJ2-1,CATGTSGFNEQFF,TGTGCCACGGGGACTAGCGGCTTCAATGAGCAGTTCTTC
-,TRBV7-8,-,TRBJ2-7,CASSPSYEQYF,TGTGCCAGCAGCCCGTCCTACGAGCAGTACTTC
TRBD1,TRBV25-1,-,TRBJ1-1,CASSDYRGGTEAFF,TGTGCCAGCAGTGATTACAGGGGAGGGACTGAAGCTTTCTTT
TRBD2,TRBV7-6,few,TRBJ2-7,CASSRTASGGIYEQYF,TGTGCCAGCAGCCGAACCGCTAGCGGGGGGATCTACGAGCAGTACTTC
TRBD1,TRBV2,once,TRBJ1-2,CASSEPLYGTGLTNYGYTF,TGTGCCAGCAGTGAACCTCTATACGGGACAGGATTAACTAACTATGGCTACACCTTC
-,TRBV10-1,-,TRBJ2-5,CASSEGPGEGQETQYF,TGCGCCAGCAGTGAGGGTCCAGGGGAGGGCCAAGAGACCCAGTACTTC
-,TRBV11-2,-,TRBJ2-7,CASSLGGPRGQYF,TGTGCCAGCAGCTTAGGGGGACCGCGGGGGCAGTACTTC
TRBD1,TRBV4-1,few,TRBJ2-3,CASSPSGTALPTDTQYF,TGCGCCAGCAGCCCATCCGGGACAGCCCTCCCCACAGATACGCAGTATTTT
-,TRBV19,-,TRBJ2-1,CASSTGDSYNEQFF,TGTGCCAGTAGTACAGGGGACTCCTACAATGAGCAGTTCTTC
-,TRBV5-4,-,TRBJ2-2,CASRGSTSNTGELFF,TGTGCCAGCAGGGGTAGTACATCGAACACCGGGGAGCTGTTTTTT
TRBD1,TRBV15,-,TRBJ2-1,CATSRDLQGSGEQFF,TGTGCCACCAGCAGAGATCTACAGGGGTCGGGTGAGCAGTTCTTC
TRBD2,TRBV7-9,-,TRBJ2-2,CASSGTSGTGELFF,TGTGCCAGCAGCGGGACTAGCGGTACCGGGGAGCTGTTTTTT
-,TRBV5-4,-,TRBJ1-2,CASSLGQGGGYTF,TGTGCCAGCAGCTTGGGGCAGGGCGGTGGCTACACCTTC
TRBD1,TRBV6-5,-,TRBJ1-2,CASSEQGAQGYTF,TGTGCCAGCAGCGAACAGGGGGCGCAGGGCTACACCTTC